Below are 4 T cell receptor beta chains sequenced from a single sample in a study of blood T cell repertoires in COVID-19. Libraries were prepared by immunoSEQ multiplex PCR; TCRdb keeps only in-frame clonotypes and omits some of them. The profile shows about 24,000 clones, nearly 90% of them singletons. The sample consisted of peripheral blood. Every receptor here comes from a man between 65 and 85 years old with acute or convalescent COVID-19.

The rearrangement joins TRBV5-1 to TRBJ1-1; weak D call: TRBD1 (5 bases). In germline, CDR1 is SGHRS, CDR2 YFSETQ. V lost 0 bases and J lost 3, with 12 bases in between. The CDR3 has 15 residues. Written as DNA, the CDR3 is TGCGCCAGCAGCTTGGAGGGGCGGGGATACACTGAAGCTTTCTTT. The encoded protein is CASSLEGRGYTEAFF.

The chain couples TRBV15 to TRBJ2-7; 8 bases are shared with TRBD1. Unmatched junction bases numbered 12, after V lost 4 bases and J lost 7 bases. This CDR3 region has 15 residues. In germline, CDR1 is LNHNV, CDR2 YYDKDF (reference sequence). In nucleotides, the CDR3 is TGTGCCACCAGCAAGACAGGGGATTCTTTCGTGGAGCAGTACTTC. It codes for CATSKTGDSFVEQYF.

The chain links TRBV12-3 or TRBV12-4 to TRBJ1-2; D is unresolved. Deletions cut 6 bases from V and 1 base from J, with 9 bases between. CDR3 length: 13 amino acids. CDR3 sequence reads: CASRAPGNYGYTF. The CDR3 bases are TGTGCCAGCAGAGCCCCAGGTAACTATGGCTACACCTTC.

This chain joins TRBV4-2 and TRBJ2-3; 8 bases map to TRBD1. Trimming at V came to 1 base and at J to 4 bases, leaving 7 bases not matched to a gene. The CDR3 spans 16 residues. Germline-derived CDR1 and CDR2 are LGHNA and YNFKEQ. CDR3 loop: CASSQVPGGAADTQYF. DNA of the CDR3: TGTGCCAGCAGCCAAGTCCCAGGGGGCGCGGCAGATACGCAGTATTTT.